The clone carrying this T cell receptor beta chain was seen more than once but under ten times. The data were obtained in a study of Ad26.COV2.S vaccination and SARS-CoV-2 variants. Looking at the study overall: A participant enrolled in the COV1001 Ad26.COV2.S trial arm provided the sample. Once, or twice with 56 days between doses, Ad26.COV2.S was given intramuscularly.

The ends were cut back, 5 bases at V and 7 bases at J, with 11 bases in the middle. The CDR3 covers 12 residues. Stated treatment: about 20 received Ad26.COV2.S at low or high dose, single or two shots; about 5 received placebo; per-sample allocation not given. Sampling took place 63 days after the first vaccine or placebo injection. Assay: immunoSEQ multiplex PCR; the TCRdb copy retains only in-frame clones and omits some. The sample contains 300,000 to 400,000 clones, more than 70% of which appear only once. The sample in question was peripheral blood, obtained in a trial of Ad26.COV2.S vaccine versus placebo. This TCR was sampled from a person aged 18-65 years who received the Ad26.COV2.S COVID-19 vaccine or a placebo. The rearrangement joins TRBV12-3 or TRBV12-4 to TRBJ1-2; possibly TRBD1 for D (6 bases). For the CDR3, the DNA is TGTGCCAGCAGTAACAACAGGGTTGGCTACACCTTC. Translating it yields CASSNNRVGYTF.